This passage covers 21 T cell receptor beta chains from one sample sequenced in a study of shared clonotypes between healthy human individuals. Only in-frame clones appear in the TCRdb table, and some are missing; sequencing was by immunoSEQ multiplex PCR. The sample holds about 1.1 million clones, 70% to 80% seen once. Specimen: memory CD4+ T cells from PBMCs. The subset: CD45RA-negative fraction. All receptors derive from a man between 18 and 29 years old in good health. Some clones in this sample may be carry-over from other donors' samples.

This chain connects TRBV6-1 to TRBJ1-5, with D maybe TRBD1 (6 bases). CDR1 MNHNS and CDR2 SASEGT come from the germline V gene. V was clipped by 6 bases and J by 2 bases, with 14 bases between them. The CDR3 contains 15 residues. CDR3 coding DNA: TGTGCCAGCAGAGGGGGGGATAGAGGCAATCAGCCCCAGCATTTT. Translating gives CASRGGDRGNQPQHF.

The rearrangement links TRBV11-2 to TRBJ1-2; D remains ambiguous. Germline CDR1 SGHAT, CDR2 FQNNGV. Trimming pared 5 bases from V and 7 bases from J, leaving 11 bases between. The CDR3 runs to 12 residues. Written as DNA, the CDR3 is TGTGCCAGCAGCGAGGTGGGGAGTGGCTACACCTTC. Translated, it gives CASSEVGSGYTF.

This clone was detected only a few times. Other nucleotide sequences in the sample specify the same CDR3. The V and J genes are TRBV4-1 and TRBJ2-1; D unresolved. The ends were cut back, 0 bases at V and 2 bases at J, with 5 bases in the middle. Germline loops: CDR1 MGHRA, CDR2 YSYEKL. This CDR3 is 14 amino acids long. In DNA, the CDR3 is TGCGCCAGCAGCCAAGATCCGACCTACAATGAGCAGTTCTTC. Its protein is CASSQDPTYNEQFF.

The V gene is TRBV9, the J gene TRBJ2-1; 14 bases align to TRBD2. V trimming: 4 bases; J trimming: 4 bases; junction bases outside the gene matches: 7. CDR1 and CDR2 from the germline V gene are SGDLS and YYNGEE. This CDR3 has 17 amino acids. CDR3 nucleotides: TGTGCCAGCAGCTCCGGGGGACTAGCGGGAGAATACAATGAGCAGTTCTTC. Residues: CASSSGGLAGEYNEQFF.

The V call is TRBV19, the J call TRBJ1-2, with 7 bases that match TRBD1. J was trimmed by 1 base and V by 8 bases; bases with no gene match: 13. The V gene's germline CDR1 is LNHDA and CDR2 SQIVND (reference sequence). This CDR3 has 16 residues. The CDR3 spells CASQSSVGQFNYGYTF. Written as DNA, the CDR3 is TGTGCCAGTCAGTCGAGTGTGGGACAGTTTAACTATGGCTACACCTTC.

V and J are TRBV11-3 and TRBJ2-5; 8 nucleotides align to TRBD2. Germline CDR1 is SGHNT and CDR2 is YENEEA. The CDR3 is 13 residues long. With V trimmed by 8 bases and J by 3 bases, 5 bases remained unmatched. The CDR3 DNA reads TGTGCCAGCGGTAGCGGGACCGAAGAGACCCAGTACTTC. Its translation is CASGSGTEETQYF.

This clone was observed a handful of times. CDR3 sequence: CSVEENRGPSNTEAFF. The DNA for the CDR3 is TGCAGCGTTGAAGAAAACAGGGGGCCTTCGAACACTGAAGCTTTCTTT. The rearrangement joins TRBV29-1 to TRBJ1-1; TRBD1 matches 9 bases. Trimming cost V 0 bases and J 1 base; bases outside gene matches: 6. CDR1 and CDR2 (germline): SQVTM, ANQGSEA. The CDR3 contains 16 residues.

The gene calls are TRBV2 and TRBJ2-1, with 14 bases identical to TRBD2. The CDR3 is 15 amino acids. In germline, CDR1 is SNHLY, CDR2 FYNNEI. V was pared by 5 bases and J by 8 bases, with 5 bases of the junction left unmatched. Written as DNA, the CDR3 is TGTGCCAGCAGTCAGACTAGCGGGAGGGTCGATGAGCAGTTCTTC. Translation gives CASSQTSGRVDEQFF.

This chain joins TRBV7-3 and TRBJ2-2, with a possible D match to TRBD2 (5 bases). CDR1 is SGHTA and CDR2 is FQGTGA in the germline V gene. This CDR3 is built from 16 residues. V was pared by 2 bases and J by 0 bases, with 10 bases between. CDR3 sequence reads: CASSLQAASNTGELFF. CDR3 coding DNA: TGTGCCAGCAGCTTACAAGCGGCCTCGAACACCGGGGAGCTGTTTTTT.

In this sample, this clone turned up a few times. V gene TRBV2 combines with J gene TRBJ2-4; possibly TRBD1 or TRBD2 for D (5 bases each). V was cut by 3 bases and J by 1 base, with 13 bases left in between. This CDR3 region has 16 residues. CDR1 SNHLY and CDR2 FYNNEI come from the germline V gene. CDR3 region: CASSDPGTKAKNIQYF. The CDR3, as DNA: TGTGCCAGCAGTGATCCCGGGACCAAGGCCAAAAACATTCAGTACTTC. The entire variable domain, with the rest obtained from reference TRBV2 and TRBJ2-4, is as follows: EPEVTQTPSHQVTQMGQEVILRCVPISNHLYFYWYRQILGQKVEFLVSFYNNEISEKSEIFDDQFSVERPDGSNFTLKIRSTKLEDSAMYFCASSDPGTKAKNIQYFGAGTRLSVL.

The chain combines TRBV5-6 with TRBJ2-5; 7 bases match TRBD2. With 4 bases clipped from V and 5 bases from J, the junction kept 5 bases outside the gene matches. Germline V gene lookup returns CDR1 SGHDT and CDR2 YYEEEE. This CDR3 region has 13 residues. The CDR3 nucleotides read TGTGCCAGCAGCAGGACTAGGGCCGAGACCCAGTACTTC. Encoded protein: CASSRTRAETQYF. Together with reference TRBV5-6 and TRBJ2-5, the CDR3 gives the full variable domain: DAGVTQSPTHLIKTRGQQVTLRCSPKSGHDTVSWYQQALGQGPQFIFQYYEEEERQRGNFPDRFSGHQFPNYSSELNVNALLLGDSALYLCASSRTRAETQYFGPGTRLLVL.

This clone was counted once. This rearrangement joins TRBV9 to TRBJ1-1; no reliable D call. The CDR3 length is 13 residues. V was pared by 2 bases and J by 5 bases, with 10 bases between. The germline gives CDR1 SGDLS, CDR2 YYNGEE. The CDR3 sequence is CASSVNRGTEAFF. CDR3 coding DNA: TGTGCCAGCAGCGTTAACCGTGGGACTGAAGCTTTCTTT.

CDR3 sequence reads: CASSPDGSYTGELFF. The CDR3, as DNA: TGTGCCAGCTCACCGGACGGTTCGTACACCGGGGAGCTGTTTTTT. The V gene is TRBV18, the J gene TRBJ2-2; D gene unclear. CDR3 length: 15 amino acids. Trimming cost V 3 bases and J 3 bases, with 11 bases left between them. CDR1 and CDR2 from the germline V gene are KGHSH and LQKENI.

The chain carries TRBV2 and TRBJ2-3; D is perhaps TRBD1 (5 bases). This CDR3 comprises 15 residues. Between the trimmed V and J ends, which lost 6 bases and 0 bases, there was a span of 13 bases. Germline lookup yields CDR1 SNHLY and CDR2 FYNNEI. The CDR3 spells CASSPDRASTDTQYF. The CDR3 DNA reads TGTGCCAGCAGCCCAGACAGAGCTAGCACAGATACGCAGTATTTT.

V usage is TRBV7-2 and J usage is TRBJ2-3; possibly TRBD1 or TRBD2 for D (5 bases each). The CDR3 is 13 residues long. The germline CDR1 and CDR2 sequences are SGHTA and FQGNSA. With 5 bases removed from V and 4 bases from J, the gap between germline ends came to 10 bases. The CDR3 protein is CASSERGPDTQYF. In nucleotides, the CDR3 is TGTGCCAGCAGCGAAAGGGGACCAGATACGCAGTATTTT.

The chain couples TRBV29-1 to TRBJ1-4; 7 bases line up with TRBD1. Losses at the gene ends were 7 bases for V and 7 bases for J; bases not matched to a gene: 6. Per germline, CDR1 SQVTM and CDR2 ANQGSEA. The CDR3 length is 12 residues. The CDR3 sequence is CSGSTGTEKLFF. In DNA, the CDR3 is TGCAGCGGATCGACAGGGACTGAAAAACTGTTTTTT. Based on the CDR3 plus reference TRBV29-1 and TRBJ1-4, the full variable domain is SAVISQKPSRDICQRGTSLTIQCQVDSQVTMMFWYRQQPGQSLTLIATANQGSEATYESGFVIDKFPISRPNLTFSTLTVSNMSPEDSSIYLCSGSTGTEKLFFGSGTQLSVL.

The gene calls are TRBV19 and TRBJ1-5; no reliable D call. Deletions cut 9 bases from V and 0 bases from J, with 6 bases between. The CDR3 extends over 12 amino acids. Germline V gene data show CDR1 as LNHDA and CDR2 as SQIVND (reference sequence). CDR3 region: CASQYSNQPQHF. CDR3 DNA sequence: TGTGCCAGCCAGTATAGCAATCAGCCCCAGCATTTT.

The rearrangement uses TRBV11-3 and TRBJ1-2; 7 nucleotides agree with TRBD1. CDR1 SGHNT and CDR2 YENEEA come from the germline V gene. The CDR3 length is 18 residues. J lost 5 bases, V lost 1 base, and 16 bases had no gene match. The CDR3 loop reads CASSLGVQWDRTYYGYTF. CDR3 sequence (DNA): TGTGCCAGCAGCTTAGGGGTTCAATGGGACAGAACTTATTATGGCTACACCTTC.

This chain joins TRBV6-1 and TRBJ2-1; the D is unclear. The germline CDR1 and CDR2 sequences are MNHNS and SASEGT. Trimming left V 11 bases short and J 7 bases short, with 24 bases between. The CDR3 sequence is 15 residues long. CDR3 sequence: CAAGPLRGAGNEQFF. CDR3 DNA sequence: TGTGCCGCCGGGCCCTTGAGAGGAGCTGGTAATGAGCAGTTCTTC.

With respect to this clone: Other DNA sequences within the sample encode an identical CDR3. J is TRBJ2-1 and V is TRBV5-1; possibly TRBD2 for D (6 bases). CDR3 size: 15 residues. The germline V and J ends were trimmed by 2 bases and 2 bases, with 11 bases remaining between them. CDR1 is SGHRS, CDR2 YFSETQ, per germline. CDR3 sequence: CASSFGAGAYNEQFF. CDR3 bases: TGCGCCAGCAGCTTCGGAGCGGGTGCCTACAATGAGCAGTTCTTC.

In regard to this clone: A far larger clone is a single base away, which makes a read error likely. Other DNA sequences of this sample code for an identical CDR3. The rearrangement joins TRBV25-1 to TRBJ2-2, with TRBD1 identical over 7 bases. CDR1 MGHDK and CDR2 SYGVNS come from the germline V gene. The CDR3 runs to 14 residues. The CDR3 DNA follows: TGTGCCAGCAGTGAATATGAGGGGGCCGGGGAGCTGTTCTTT. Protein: CASSEYEGAGELFF.